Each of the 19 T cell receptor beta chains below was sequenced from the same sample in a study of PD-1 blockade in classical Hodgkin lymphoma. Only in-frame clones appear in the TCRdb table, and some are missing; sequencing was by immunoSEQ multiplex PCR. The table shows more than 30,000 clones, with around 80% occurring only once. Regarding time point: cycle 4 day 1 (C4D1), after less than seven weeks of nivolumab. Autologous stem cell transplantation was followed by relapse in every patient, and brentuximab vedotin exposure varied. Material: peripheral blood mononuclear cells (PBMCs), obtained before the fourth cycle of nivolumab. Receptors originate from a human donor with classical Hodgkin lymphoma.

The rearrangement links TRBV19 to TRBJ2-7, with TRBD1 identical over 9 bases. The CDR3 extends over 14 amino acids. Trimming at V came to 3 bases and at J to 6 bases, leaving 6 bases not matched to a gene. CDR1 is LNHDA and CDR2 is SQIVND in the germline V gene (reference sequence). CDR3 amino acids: CASSIGQGPSEQYF. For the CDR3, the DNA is TGTGCCAGTAGTATTGGACAGGGGCCAAGCGAGCAGTACTTC.

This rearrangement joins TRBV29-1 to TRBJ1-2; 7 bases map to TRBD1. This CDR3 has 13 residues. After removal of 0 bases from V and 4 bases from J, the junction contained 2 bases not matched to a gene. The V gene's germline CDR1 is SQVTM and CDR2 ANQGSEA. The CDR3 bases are TGCAGCGTTGAAGAGGACAGGCGCTATGGCTACACCTTC. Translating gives CSVEEDRRYGYTF.

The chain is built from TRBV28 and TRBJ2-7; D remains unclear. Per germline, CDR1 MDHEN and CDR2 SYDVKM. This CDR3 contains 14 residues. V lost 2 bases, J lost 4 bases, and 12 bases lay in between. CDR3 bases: TGTGCCAGCAGTTTAAACGCAAGAACTTACGAGCAGTACTTC. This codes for CASSLNARTYEQYF.

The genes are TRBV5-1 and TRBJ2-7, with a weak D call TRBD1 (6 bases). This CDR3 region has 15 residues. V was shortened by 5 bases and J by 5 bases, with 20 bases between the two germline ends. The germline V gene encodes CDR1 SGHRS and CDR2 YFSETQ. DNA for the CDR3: TGCGCCAGCAGAGTGAATGACCACAGGGTACACGAGCAGTACTTC. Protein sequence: CASRVNDHRVHEQYF.

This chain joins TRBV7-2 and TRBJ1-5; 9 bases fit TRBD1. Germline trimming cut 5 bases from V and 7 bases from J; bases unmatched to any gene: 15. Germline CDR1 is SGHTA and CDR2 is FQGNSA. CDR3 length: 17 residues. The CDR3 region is CASSPKRTGGWGQPQHF. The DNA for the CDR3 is TGTGCCAGCAGCCCAAAGAGAACAGGGGGCTGGGGGCAGCCCCAGCATTTT.

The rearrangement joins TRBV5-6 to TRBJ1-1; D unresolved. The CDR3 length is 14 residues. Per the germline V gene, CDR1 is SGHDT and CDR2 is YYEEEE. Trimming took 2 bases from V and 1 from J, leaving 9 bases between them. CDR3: CASSFVHPNTEAFF. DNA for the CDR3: TGTGCCAGCAGCTTCGTCCACCCGAACACTGAAGCTTTCTTT.

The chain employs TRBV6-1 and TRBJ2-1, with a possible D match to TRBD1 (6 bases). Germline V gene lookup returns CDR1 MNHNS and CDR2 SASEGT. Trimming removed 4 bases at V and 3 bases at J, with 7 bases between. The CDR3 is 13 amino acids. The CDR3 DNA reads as TGTGCCAGCAGTGGGACAGACTACAATGAGCAGTTCTTC. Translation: CASSGTDYNEQFF.

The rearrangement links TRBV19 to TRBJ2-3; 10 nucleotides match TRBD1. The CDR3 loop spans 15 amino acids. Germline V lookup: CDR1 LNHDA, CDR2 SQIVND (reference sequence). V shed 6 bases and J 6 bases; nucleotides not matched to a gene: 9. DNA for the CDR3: TGTGCCAGTAGACCTCGGGGACAGGGGTTGGATACGCAGTATTTT. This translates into CASRPRGQGLDTQYF.

The CDR3 is CASSSTLTSGNTIYF. The CDR3, as DNA: TGTGCCAGCAGCTCCACCCTAACCTCTGGAAACACCATATATTTT. The chain is built from TRBV28 and TRBJ1-3; the D is unclear. CDR1 is MDHEN and CDR2 is SYDVKM in the germline V gene. The CDR3 spans 15 residues. V was pared by 6 bases and J by 0 bases, with 12 bases between.

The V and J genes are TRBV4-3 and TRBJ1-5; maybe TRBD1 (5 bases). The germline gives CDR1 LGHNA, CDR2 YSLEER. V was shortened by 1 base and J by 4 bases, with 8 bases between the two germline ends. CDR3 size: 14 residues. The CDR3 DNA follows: TGCGCCAGCAGCCAAGCACGGGGGAATCAGCCCCAGCATTTT. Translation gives CASSQARGNQPQHF.

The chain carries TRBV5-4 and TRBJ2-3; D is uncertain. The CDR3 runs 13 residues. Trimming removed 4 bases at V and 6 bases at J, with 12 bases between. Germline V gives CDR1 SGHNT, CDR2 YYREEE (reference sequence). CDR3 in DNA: TGTGCCAGCAGCCGCCGTGACCCGGATACGCAGTATTTT. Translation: CASSRRDPDTQYF.

The CDR3 region is CASSNVVDYGYTF. CDR3 DNA sequence: TGTGCCAGCAGTAACGTCGTGGACTATGGCTACACCTTC. The chain employs TRBV25-1 and TRBJ1-2; D remains ambiguous. The CDR3 extends over 13 amino acids. The germline V and J ends were trimmed by 5 bases and 3 bases, with 10 bases remaining between them. Germline assignment: CDR1 MGHDK and CDR2 SYGVNS.

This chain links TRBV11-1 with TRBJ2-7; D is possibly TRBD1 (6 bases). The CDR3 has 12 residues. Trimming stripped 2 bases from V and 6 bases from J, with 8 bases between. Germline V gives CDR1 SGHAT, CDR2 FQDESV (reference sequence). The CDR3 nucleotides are TGTGCCAGCAGCTTACTAGGGGGCGAGCAGTACTTC. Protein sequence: CASSLLGGEQYF.

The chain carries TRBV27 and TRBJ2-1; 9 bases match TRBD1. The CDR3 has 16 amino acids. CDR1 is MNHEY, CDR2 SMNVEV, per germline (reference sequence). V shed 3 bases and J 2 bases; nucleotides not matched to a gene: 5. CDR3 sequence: CASSLGQGQTYNEQFF. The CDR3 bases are TGTGCCAGCAGTTTGGGACAGGGTCAGACCTACAATGAGCAGTTCTTC.

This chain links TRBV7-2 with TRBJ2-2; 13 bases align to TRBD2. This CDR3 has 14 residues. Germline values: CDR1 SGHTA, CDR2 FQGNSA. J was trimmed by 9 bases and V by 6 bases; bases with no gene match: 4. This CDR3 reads CASRTSGGYRELFF. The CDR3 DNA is TGTGCCAGCAGGACTAGCGGGGGGTACAGGGAGCTGTTTTTT.

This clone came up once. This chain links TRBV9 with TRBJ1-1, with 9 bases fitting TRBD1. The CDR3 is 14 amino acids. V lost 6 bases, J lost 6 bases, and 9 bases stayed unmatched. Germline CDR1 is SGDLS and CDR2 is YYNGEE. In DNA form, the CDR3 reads TGTGCCAGCAACGAAGGGACAGGGTTTCCTGAAGCTTTCTTT. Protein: CASNEGTGFPEAFF.

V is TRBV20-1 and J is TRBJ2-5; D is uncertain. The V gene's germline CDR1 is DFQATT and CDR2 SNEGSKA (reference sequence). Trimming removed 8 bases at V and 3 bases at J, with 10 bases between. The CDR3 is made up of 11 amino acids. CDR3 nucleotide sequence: TGCAGTACGACGACCAAAGAGACCCAGTACTTC. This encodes CSTTTKETQYF.

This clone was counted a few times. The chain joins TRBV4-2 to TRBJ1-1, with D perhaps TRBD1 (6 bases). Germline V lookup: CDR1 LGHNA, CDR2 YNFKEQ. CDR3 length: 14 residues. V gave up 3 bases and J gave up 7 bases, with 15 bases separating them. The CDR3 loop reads CASSHKLGAGEAFF. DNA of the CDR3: TGTGCCAGCAGCCATAAGCTGGGGGCGGGTGAAGCTTTCTTT.

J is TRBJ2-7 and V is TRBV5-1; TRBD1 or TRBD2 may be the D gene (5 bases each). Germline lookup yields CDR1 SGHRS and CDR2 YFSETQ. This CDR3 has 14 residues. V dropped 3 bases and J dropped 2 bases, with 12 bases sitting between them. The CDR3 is CASSSNGATYEQYF. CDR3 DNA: TGCGCCAGCAGCTCTAACGGGGCTACCTACGAGCAGTACTTC.